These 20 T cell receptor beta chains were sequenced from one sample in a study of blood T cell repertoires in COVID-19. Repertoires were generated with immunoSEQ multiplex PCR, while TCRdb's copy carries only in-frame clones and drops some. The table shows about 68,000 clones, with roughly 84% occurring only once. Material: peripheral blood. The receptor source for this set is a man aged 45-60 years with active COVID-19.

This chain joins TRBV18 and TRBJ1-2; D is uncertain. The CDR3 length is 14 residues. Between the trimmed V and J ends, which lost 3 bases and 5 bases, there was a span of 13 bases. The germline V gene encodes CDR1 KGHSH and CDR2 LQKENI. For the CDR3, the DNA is TGTGCCAGCTCACCCTCCGGAGACTGGTATGGCTACACCTTC. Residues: CASSPSGDWYGYTF.

The CDR3 region is CASSEDRHNSPLHF. The CDR3, as DNA: TGTGCCAGCAGCGAGGACAGGCATAATTCACCCCTCCACTTT. The chain combines TRBV7-9 with TRBJ1-6, with 7 positions matching TRBD1. The CDR3 runs 14 residues. V lost 5 bases and J lost 5; bases outside the gene matches: 3. CDR1 and CDR2 (germline): SEHNR, FQNEAQ (reference sequence). The full variable domain, rest sourced from reference TRBV7-9 and TRBJ1-6, is DTGVSQNPRHKITKRGQNVTFRCDPISEHNRLYWYRQTLGQGPEFLTYFQNEAQLEKSRLLSDRFSAERPKGSFSTLEIQRTEQGDSAMYLCASSEDRHNSPLHFGNGTRLTVT.

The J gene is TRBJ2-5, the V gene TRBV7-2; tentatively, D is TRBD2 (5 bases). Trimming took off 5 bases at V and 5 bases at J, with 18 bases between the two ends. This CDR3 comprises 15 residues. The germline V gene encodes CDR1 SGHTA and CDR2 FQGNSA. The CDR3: CASSQNSLEGETQYF. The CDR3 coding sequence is TGTGCCAGCAGCCAAAATTCCCTAGAGGGTGAGACCCAGTACTTC.

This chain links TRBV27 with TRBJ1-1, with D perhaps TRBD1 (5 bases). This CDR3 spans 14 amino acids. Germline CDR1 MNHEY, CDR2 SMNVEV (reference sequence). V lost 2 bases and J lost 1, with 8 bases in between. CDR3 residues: CASSLTGANTEAFF. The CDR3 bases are TGTGCCAGCAGTTTAACAGGTGCGAACACTGAAGCTTTCTTT.

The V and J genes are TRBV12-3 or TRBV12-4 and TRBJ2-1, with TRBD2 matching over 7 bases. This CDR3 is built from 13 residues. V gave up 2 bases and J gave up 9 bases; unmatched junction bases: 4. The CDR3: CASSLRLAFEQFF. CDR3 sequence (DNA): TGTGCCAGCAGTTTAAGACTAGCTTTTGAGCAGTTCTTC.

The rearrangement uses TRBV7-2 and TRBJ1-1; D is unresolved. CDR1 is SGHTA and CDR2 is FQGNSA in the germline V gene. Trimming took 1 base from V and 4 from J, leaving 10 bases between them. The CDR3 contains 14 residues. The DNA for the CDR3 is TGTGCCAGCAGCTTAGGAGGGTCTGGCACTGAAGCTTTCTTT. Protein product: CASSLGGSGTEAFF.

This CDR3 reads CASSLGRVAKNIQYF. The CDR3 DNA is TGTGCCAGCAGCTTGGGGAGAGTAGCCAAAAACATTCAGTACTTC. The chain is built from TRBV5-8 and TRBJ2-4; the D is unclear. The CDR3 covers 15 residues. V lost 0 bases and J lost 0, with 7 bases in between. Germline V lookup: CDR1 SGHTS, CDR2 YDEGEE.

CDR3 sequence: CASSLRTSGGPNADTQYF. In DNA, the CDR3 is TGCGCCAGCAGCCTCCGGACTAGCGGGGGGCCAAATGCAGATACGCAGTATTTT. The rearrangement uses TRBV5-1 and TRBJ2-3, with TRBD2 identical over 14 bases. The CDR3 contains 18 residues. The germline CDR1 and CDR2 sequences are SGHRS and YFSETQ. V lost 4 bases and J lost 4; bases outside the gene matches: 11.

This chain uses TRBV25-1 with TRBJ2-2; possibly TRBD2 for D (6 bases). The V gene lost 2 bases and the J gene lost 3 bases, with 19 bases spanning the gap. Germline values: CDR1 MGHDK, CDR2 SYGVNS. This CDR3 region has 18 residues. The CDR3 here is CASSEGQMGGWYTGELFF. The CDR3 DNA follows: TGTGCCAGCAGTGAAGGTCAAATGGGGGGTTGGTACACCGGGGAGCTGTTTTTT.

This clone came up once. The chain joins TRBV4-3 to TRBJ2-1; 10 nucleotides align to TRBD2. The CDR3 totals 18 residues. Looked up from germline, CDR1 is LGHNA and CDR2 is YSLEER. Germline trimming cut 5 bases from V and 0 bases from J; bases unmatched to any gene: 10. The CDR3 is CASSGSGGARSSYNEQFF. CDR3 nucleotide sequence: TGCGCCAGCAGCGGCAGCGGGGGGGCCAGGAGCTCCTACAATGAGCAGTTCTTC.

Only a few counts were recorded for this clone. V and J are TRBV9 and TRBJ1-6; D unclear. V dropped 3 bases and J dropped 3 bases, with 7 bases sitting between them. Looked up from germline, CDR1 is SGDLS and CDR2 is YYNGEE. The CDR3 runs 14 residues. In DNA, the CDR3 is TGTGCCAGCAGCGGCGGAGGCTATAATTCACCCCTCCACTTT. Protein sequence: CASSGGGYNSPLHF.

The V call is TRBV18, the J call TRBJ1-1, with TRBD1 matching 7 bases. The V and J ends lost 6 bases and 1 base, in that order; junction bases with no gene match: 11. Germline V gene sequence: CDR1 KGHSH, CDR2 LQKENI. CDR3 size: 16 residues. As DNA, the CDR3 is TGTGCCAGCTCCCTATTCGTCCGGGACAGGAACACTGAAGCTTTCTTT. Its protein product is CASSLFVRDRNTEAFF.

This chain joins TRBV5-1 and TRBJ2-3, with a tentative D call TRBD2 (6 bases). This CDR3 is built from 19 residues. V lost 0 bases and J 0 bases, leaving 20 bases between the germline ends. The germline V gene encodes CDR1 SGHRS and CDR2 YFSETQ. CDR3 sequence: CASSLVVGGILSSTDTQYF. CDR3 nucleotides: TGCGCCAGCAGCTTGGTAGTAGGCGGGATTTTATCTAGCACAGATACGCAGTATTTT.

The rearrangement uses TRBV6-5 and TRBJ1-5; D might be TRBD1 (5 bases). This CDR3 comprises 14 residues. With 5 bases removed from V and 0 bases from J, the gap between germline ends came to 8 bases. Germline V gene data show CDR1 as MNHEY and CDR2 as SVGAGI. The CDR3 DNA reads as TGTGCCAGCAGTCCCGGACATAGCAATCAGCCCCAGCATTTT. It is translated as CASSPGHSNQPQHF.

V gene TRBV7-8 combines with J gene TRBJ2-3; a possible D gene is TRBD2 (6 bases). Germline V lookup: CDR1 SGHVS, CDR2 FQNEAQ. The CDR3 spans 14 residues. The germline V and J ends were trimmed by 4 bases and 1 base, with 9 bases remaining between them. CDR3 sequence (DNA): TGTGCCAGCAGCTCCGGGGAGGGCACAGATACGCAGTATTTT. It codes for CASSSGEGTDTQYF.

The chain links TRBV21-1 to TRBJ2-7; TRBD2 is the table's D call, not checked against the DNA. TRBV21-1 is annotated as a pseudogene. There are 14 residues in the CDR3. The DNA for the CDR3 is TGTGCCAGCAGACCCAAGCGGGAGCGCTACGAGCAGTACTTC. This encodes CASRPKRERYEQYF.

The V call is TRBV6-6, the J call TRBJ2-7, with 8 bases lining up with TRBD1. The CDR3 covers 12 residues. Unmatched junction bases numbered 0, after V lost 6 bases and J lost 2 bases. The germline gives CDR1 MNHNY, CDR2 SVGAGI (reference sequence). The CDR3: CASRGQAYEQYF. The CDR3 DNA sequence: TGTGCCAGCAGGGGACAGGCCTACGAGCAGTACTTC.

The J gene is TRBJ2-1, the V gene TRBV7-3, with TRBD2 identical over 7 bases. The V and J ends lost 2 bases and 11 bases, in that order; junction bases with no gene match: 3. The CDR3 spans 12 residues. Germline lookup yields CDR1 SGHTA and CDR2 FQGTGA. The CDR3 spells CASSLAGAKQFF. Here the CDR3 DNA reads TGTGCCAGCAGCTTAGCGGGAGCTAAGCAGTTCTTC.

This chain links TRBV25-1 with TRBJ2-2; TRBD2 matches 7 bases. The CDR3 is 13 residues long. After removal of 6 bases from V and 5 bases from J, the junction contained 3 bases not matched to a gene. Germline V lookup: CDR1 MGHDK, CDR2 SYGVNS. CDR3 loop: CASRGEGTGELFF. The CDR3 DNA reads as TGTGCCAGCAGGGGGGAGGGTACCGGGGAGCTGTTTTTT.

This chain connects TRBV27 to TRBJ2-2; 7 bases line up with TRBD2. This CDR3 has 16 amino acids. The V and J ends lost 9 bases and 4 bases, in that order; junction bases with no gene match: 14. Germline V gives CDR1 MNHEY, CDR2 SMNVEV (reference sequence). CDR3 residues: CASSGGRQILTGELFF. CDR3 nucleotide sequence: TGTGCCAGTTCCGGGGGGAGACAGATTCTCACCGGGGAGCTGTTTTTT.